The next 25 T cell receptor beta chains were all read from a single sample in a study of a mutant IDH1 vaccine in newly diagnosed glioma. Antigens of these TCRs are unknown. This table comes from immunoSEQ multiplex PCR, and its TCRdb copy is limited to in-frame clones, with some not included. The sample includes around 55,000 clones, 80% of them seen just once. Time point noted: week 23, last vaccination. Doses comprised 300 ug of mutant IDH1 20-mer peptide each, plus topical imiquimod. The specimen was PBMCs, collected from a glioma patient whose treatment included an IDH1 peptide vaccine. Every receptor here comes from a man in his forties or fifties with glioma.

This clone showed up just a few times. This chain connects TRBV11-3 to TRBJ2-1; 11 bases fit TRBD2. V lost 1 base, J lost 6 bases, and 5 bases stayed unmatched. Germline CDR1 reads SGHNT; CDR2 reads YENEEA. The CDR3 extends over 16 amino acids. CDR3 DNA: TGTGCCAGCAGCTTAGGTGATAGCGGGGGGGCCAATGAGCAGTTCTTC. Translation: CASSLGDSGGANEQFF.

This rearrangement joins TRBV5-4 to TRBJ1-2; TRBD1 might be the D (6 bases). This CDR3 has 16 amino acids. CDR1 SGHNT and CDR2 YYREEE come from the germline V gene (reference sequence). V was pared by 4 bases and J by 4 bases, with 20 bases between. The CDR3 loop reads CASSPAGPTGSYGYTF. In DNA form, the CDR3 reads TGTGCCAGCAGCCCCGCAGGACCCACAGGGTCCTATGGCTACACCTTC. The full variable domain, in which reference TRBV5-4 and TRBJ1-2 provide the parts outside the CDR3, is ETGVTQSPTHLIKTRGQQVTLRCSSQSGHNTVSWYQQALGQGPQFIFQYYREEENGRGNFPPRFSGLQFPNYSSELNVNALELDDSALYLCASSPAGPTGSYGYTFGSGTRLTVV.

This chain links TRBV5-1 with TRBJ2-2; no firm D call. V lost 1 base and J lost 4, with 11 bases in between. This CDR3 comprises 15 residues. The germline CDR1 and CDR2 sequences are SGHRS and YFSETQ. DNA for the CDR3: TGCGCCAGCAGCTTGATACAGTCAGGCACCGGGGAGCTGTTTTTT. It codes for CASSLIQSGTGELFF. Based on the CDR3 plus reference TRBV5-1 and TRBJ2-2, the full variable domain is KAGVTQTPRYLIKTRGQQVTLSCSPISGHRSVSWYQQTPGQGLQFLFEYFSETQRNKGNFPGRFSGRQFSNSRSEMNVSTLELGDSALYLCASSLIQSGTGELFFGEGSRLTVL.

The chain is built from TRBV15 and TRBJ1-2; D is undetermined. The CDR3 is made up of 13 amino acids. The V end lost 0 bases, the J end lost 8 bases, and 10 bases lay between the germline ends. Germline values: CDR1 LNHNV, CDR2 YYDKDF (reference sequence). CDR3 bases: TGTGCCACCAGCAGAGAAGGGATGGGAGGCTACACCTTC. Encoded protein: CATSREGMGGYTF. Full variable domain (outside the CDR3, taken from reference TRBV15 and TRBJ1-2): DAMVIQNPRYQVTQFGKPVTLSCSQTLNHNVMYWYQQKSSQAPKLLFHYYDKDFNNEADTPDNFQSRRPNTSFCFLDIRSPGLGDTAMYLCATSREGMGGYTFGSGTRLTVV.

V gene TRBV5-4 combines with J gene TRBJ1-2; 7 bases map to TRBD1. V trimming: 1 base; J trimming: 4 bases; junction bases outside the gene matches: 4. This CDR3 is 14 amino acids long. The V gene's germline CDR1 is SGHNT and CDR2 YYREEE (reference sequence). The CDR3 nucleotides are TGTGCCAGCAGCTTGAGTACAGGGGTCTATGGCTACACCTTC. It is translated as CASSLSTGVYGYTF. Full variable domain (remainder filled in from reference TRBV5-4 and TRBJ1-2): ETGVTQSPTHLIKTRGQQVTLRCSSQSGHNTVSWYQQALGQGPQFIFQYYREEENGRGNFPPRFSGLQFPNYSSELNVNALELDDSALYLCASSLSTGVYGYTFGSGTRLTVV.

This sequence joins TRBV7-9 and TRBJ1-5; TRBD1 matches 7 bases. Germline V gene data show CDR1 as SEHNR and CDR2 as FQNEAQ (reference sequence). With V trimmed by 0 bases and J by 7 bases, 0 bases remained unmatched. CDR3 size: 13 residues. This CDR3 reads CASSLAGQQPQHF. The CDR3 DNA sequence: TGTGCCAGCAGCTTAGCGGGACAGCAGCCCCAGCATTTT.

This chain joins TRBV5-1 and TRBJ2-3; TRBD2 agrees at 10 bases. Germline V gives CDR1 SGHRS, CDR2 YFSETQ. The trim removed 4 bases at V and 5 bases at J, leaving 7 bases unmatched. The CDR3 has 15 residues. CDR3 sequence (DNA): TGCGCCAGCAGCCCAGCGGGGGGGCGCGGAGATACGCAGTATTTT. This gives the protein CASSPAGGRGDTQYF.

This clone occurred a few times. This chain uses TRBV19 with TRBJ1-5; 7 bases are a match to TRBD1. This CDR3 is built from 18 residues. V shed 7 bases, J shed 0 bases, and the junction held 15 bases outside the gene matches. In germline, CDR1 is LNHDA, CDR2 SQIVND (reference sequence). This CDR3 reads CASTQRGTVYNSNQPQHF. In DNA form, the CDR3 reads TGTGCCAGTACCCAGCGTGGGACAGTCTATAATAGCAATCAGCCCCAGCATTTT.

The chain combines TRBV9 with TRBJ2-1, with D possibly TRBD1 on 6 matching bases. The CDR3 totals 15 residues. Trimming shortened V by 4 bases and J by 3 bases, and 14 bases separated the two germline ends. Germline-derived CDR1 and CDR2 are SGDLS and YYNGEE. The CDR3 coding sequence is TGTGCCAGCAGCCCACGACAGGCGAACTACAATGAGCAGTTCTTC. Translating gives CASSPRQANYNEQFF.

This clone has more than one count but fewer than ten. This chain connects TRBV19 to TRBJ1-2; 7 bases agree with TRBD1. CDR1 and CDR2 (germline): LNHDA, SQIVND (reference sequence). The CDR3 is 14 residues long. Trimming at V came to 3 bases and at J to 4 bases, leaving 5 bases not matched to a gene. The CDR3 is CASSIGTAVYGYTF. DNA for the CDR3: TGTGCCAGTAGTATTGGGACAGCAGTCTATGGCTACACCTTC. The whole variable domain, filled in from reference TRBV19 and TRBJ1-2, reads DGGITQSPKYLFRKEGQNVTLSCEQNLNHDAMYWYRQDPGQGLRLIYYSQIVNDFQKGDIAEGYSVSREKKESFPLTVTSAQKNPTAFYLCASSIGTAVYGYTFGSGTRLTVV.

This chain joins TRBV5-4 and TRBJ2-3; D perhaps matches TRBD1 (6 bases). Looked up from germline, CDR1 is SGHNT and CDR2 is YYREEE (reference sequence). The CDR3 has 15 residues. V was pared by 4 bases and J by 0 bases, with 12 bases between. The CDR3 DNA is TGTGCCAGCAGCCCACGACAGGCCAGCACAGATACGCAGTATTTT. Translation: CASSPRQASTDTQYF.

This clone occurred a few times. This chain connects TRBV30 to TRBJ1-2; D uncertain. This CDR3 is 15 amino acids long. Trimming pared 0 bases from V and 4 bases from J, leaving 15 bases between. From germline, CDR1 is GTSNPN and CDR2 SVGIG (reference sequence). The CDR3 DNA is TGTGCCTGGAGTGTCTCCGGGAAGCTCGGCTATGGCTACACCTTC. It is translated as CAWSVSGKLGYGYTF.

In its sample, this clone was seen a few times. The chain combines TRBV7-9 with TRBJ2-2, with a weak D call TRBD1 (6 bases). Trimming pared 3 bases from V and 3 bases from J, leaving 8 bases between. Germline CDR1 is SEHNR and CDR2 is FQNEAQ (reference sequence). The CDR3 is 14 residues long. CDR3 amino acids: CASSFGGHTGELFF. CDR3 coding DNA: TGTGCCAGCAGCTTTGGGGGCCACACCGGGGAGCTGTTTTTT.

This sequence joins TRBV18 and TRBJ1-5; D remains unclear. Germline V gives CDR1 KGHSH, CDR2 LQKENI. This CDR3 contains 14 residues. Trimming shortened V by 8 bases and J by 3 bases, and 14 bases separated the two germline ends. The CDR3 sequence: CASGGLGDNQPQHF. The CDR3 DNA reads TGTGCCAGCGGCGGACTCGGGGACAATCAGCCCCAGCATTTT. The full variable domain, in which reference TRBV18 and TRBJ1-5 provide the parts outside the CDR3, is NAGVMQNPRHLVRRRGQEARLRCSPMKGHSHVYWYRQLPEEGLKFMVYLQKENIIDESGMPKERFSAEFPKEGPSILRIQQVVRGDSAAYFCASGGLGDNQPQHFGDGTRLSIL.

The CDR3 region has the DNA TGTGCCAGCAGCTCGTACCGGGACAGGGATTTAGACACCATATATTTT. This encodes CASSSYRDRDLDTIYF. The V gene is TRBV7-9, the J gene TRBJ1-3, with 9 bases that match TRBD1. The CDR3 has 16 residues. J was trimmed by 8 bases and V by 4 bases; bases with no gene match: 12. Germline V gives CDR1 SEHNR, CDR2 FQNEAQ (reference sequence).

CDR3 in amino acids: CASSPWKGCYTEAFF. Here the CDR3 DNA reads TGTGCCAGCAGCCCCTGGAAGGGATGTTACACTGAAGCTTTCTTT. This sequence joins TRBV21-1 and TRBJ1-1. TRBV21-1 has pseudogene status. This CDR3 is 15 amino acids long.

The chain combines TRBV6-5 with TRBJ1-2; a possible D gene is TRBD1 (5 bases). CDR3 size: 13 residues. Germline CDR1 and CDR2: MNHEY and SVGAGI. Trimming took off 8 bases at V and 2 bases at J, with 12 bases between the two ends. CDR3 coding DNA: TGTGCCAGCTTTTCCCAGGGAAACTATGGCTACACCTTC. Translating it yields CASFSQGNYGYTF.

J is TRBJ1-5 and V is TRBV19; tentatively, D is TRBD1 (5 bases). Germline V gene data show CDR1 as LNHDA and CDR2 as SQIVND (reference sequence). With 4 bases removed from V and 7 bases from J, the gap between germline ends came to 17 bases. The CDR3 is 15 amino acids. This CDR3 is CASSTWGGKHQPQHF. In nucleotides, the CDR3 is TGTGCCAGTAGTACGTGGGGCGGGAAACACCAGCCCCAGCATTTT.

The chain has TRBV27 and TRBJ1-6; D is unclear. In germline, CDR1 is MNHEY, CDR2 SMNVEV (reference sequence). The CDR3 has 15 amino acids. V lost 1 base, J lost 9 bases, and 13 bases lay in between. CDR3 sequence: CASSLLSGQGSPLHF. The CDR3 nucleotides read TGTGCCAGCAGTTTATTATCTGGTCAAGGTTCACCCCTCCACTTT.

CDR3 DNA: TGTGCCACCAGCAGAGGTGAGAGCAATCAGCCCCAGCATTTT. Translating it yields CATSRGESNQPQHF. V usage is TRBV15 and J usage is TRBJ1-5; D uncertain. V dropped 1 base and J dropped 1 base, with 5 bases sitting between them. This CDR3 has 14 amino acids. Per germline, CDR1 LNHNV and CDR2 YYDKDF (reference sequence).

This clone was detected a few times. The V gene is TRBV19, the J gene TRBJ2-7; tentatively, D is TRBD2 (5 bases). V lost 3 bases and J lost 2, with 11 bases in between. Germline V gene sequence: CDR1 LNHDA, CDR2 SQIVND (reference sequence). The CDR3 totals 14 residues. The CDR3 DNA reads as TGTGCCAGTAGTATCGGGGTCAACACCTACGAGCAGTACTTC. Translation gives CASSIGVNTYEQYF.

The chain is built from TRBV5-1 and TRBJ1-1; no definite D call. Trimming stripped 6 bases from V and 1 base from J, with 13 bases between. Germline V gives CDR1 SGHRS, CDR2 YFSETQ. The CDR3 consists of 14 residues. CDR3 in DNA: TGCGCCAGCACTTTTTCACACCCGAACACTGAAGCTTTCTTT. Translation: CASTFSHPNTEAFF.

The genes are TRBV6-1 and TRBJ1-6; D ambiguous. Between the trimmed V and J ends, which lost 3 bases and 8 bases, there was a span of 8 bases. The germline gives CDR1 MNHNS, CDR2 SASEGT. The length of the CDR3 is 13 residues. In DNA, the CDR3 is TGTGCCAGCAGTGATAACAGCGATTCACCCCTCCACTTT. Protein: CASSDNSDSPLHF.

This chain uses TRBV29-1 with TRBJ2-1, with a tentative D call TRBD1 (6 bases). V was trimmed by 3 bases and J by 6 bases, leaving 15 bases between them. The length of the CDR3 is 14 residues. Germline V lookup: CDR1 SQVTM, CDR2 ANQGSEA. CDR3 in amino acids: CSVELRIGGNEQFF. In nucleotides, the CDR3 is TGCAGCGTTGAGTTGCGGATAGGGGGCAATGAGCAGTTCTTC.

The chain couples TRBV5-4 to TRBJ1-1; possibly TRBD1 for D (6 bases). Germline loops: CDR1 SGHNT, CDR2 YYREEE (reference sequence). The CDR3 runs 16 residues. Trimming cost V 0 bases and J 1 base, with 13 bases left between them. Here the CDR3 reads CASSLAYRTENTEAFF. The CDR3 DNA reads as TGTGCCAGCAGCTTGGCTTACAGGACAGAGAACACTGAAGCTTTCTTT.